The entry below gives a single T cell receptor beta chain sequence along with its context. Its antigen is still unknown. Qualities for individual bases were not recorded, and no much larger clone is one base off. Whole blood was collected in K2EDTA tubes by collaborating institutions according to the institutions' own protocols. For TCRbeta analysis, collaborators shipped samples as frozen whole blood, isolated PBMCs, or DNA extracted from either of those sample types. This specimen belongs to a study of blood T cell repertoires in COVID-19 (dated by TCRdb to 2018 to 2020). As for the study more broadly: Samples from collaborators originated in the United States, Italy and Spain and spanned both the acute and convalescent phases of COVID-19. The repertoires were made available in a free public database intended to serve as a resource for research on the immune response to SARS-CoV-2. The prospective study material was composed of cDNA or gDNA derived from T cells, B-cell-depleted T cells, or PBMCs. Samples came from the ongoing ImmuneRACE study (first 160 participants) plus 1,254 subjects from 6 global collaborators. HLA class I and class II types, where available, came from metadata supplied by the sample provider rather than from assay-based typing. Nearly every sample came with metadata listing a de-identified subject ID, COVID-19 status, age in years and sex. Deeply sampled blood TCRbeta repertoires from subjects exposed to, actively infected with, or recovered from COVID-19 were included in the dataset.

The CDR3 measures 16 amino acids from cysteine to phenylalanine. Just the 48-base CDR3 DNA is kept, in frame starting at base 1. The germline V end is reduced by 6 bases and the J end by 7 bases; junction bases left unmatched: 6. The germline V gene specifies LGHNA as CDR1 and YNFKEQ as CDR2. Beyond this particular receptor, the publication reports: How much clinical and demographic metadata was included differed by source and by participant, and the metadata was provided uncurated.

TCRbeta CDR3 regions were amplified from genomic DNA using the immunoSEQ Assay, a bias-controlled multiplex PCR. In the original analysis: Nucleated cell counts per sample were estimated from amplification of reference gene primers within the assay. To quantify the absolute abundance of each unique TCRbeta CDR3 rearrangement, sequence reads were collapsed and filtered. For each sample, productive Simpson clonality was calculated as the square root of Simpson's diversity index across productive rearrangements. The table comes from immuneACCESS by way of TCRdb, which keeps in-frame sequences with V and J called. Part of the clones is missing from these tables; in studies checked, under half for an unresolved V gene and the rest for unknown reasons. Clone size and V and J calls were adopted from that table, with D and trimming inferred from the DNA. The sample data list some 150,000 clones, and around 79% of these were observed just once. The biggest ten clones account for about 1.8% of the sample.

The receptor's source is a man older than 75 with acute or convalescent COVID-19. The chain links TRBV4-2 with TRBJ2-2; TRBD2 fits 15 bases in the junction. Sequenced input: peripheral blood. Here is the DNA: TGTGCCAGCAGTCGGACTAGCGGGGGGGCCGTCGGGGAGCTGTTTTTT. This encodes CASSRTSGGAVGELFF.